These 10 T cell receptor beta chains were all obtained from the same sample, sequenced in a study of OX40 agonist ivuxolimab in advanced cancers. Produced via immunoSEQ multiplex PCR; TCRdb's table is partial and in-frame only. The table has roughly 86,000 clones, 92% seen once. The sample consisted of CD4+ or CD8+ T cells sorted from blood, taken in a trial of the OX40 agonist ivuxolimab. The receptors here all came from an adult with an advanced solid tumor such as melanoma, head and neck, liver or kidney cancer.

The CDR3 region has the DNA TGTGCCAGCAGCCAGGCCGTAACAGGGAACACTGAAGCTTTCTTT. It specifies CASSQAVTGNTEAFF. The gene calls are TRBV4-2 and TRBJ1-1; a possible D gene is TRBD1 (5 bases). CDR3 length equals 15 residues. Germline V lookup: CDR1 LGHNA, CDR2 YNFKEQ. Trimming took 3 bases from V and 1 from J, leaving 12 bases between them.

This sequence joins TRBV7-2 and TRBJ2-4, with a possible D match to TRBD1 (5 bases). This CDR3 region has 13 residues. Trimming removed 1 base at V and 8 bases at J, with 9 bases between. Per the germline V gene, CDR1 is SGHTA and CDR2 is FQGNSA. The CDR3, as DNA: TGTGCCAGCAGCTTAGAGGTGACAGACATTCAGTACTTC. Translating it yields CASSLEVTDIQYF.

CDR3 region: CASTRLAAQGEQFF. The CDR3 nucleotides read TGTGCCAGCACCCGACTAGCGGCCCAGGGCGAGCAGTTCTTC. The gene calls are TRBV27 and TRBJ2-1, with 9 bases fitting TRBD2. The germline CDR1 and CDR2 sequences are MNHEY and SMNVEV (reference sequence). With 7 bases clipped from V and 10 bases from J, the junction kept 11 bases outside the gene matches. The CDR3 consists of 14 residues.

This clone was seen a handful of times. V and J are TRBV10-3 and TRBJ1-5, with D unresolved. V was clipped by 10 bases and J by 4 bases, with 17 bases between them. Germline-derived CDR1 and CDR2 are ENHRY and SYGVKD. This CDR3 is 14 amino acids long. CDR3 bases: TGTGCCAGCGCCTTAAACGAGCGAAATCAGCCCCAGCATTTT. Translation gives CASALNERNQPQHF.

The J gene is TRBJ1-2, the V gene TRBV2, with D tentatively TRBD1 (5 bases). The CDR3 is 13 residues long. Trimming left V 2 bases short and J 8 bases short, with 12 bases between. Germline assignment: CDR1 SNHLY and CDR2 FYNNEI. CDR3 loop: CASSEIPGTGYTF. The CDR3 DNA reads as TGTGCCAGCAGTGAAATCCCTGGGACGGGCTACACCTTC.

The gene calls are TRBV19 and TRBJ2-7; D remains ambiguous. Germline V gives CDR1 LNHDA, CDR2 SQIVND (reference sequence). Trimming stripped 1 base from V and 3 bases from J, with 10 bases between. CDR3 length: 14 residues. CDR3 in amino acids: CASSIGTAHYEQYF. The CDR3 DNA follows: TGTGCCAGTAGTATAGGAACAGCCCACTACGAGCAGTACTTC.

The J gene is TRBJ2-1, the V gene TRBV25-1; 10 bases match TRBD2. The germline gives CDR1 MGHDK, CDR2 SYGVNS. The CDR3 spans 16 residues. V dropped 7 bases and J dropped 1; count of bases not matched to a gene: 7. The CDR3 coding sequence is TGTGCCAGCAACCCGACTAGCGGGTTATCCTACAATGAGCAGTTCTTC. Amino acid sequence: CASNPTSGLSYNEQFF.

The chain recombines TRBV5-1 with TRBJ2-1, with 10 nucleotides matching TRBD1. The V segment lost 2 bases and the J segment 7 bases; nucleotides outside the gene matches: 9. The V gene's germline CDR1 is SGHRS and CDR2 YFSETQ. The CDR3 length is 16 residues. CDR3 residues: CASSLSTGGVPNEQFF. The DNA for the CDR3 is TGCGCCAGCAGCTTATCGACAGGGGGCGTCCCAAATGAGCAGTTCTTC.

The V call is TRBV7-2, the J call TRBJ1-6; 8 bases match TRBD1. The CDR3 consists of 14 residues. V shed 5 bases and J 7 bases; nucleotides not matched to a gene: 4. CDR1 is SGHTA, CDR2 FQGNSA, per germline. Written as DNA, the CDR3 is TGTGCCAGCAGCCCTCGACAGGGGAATTCACCCCTCCACTTT. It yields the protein CASSPRQGNSPLHF. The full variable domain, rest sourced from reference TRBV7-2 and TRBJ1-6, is GAGVSQSPSNKVTEKGKDVELRCDPISGHTALYWYRQSLGQGLEFLIYFQGNSAPDKSGLPSDRFSAERTGGSVSTLTIQRTQQEDSAVYLCASSPRQGNSPLHFGNGTRLTVT.

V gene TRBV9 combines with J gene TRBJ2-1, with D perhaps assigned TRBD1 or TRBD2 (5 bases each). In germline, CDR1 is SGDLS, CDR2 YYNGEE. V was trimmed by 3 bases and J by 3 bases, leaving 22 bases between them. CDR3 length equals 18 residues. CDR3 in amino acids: CASSGSGKYEGYYNEQFF. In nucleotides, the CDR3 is TGTGCCAGCAGCGGTTCAGGGAAATATGAGGGGTACTACAATGAGCAGTTCTTC.